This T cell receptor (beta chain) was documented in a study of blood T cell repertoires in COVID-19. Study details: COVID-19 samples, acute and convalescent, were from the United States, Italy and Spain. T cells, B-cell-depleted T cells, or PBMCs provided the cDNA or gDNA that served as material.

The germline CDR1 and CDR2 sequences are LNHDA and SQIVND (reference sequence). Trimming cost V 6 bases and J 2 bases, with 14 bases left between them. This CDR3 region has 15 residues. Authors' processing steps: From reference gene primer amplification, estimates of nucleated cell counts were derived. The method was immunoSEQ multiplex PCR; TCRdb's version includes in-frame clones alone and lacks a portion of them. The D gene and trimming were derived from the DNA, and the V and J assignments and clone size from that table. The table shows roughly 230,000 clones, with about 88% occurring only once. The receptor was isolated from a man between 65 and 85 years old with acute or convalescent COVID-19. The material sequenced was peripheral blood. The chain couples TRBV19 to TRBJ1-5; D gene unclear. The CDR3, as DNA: TGTGCCAGTAGCCCGGGGAGGGCCCGCAATCAGCCCCAGCATTTT. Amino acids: CASSPGRARNQPQHF.